The sequence of this TCR beta chain was determined in a study of T cell responses to AZD1222 COVID-19 vaccine. The V gene's germline CDR1 is SGDLS and CDR2 YYNGEE. V lost 0 bases and J lost 8, with 9 bases in between. The CDR3 length is 13 residues. A remark on this clone: Its antigen remains unknown.

Study-wide findings and caveats: Every sample of the repertoires postdated the peak T cell response.

TCRdb's table, derived via immunoSEQ multiplex PCR, lists solely in-frame clones and lacks some. The profile shows about 140,000 clones, over 90% of them singletons. The rearrangement joins TRBV9 to TRBJ2-1; possibly TRBD1 for D (6 bases). The TCR was taken from an adult who received the AZD1222 COVID-19 vaccine. This material consisted of peripheral blood, taken 28 days after the second AZD1222 dose. The CDR3 bases are TGTGCCAGCAGCGTAGACAGGGCAGATGAGCAGTTCTTC. Protein: CASSVDRADEQFF.